The source of this T cell receptor beta chain is a study of shared clonotypes between healthy human individuals. DNA at 200 ng, about 30,000 T cell genomes, went into sorted-subset replicate PCRs. The protocol was immunoSEQ multiplex PCR, while the TCRdb copy is restricted to in-frame clones and leaves out a portion. The data hold about 2.1 million clones, with 93% observed a single time. This clone was detected only once. Naive CD8 cells lacked CD45RO, underwent positive selection for CCR7 and left out terminally differentiated effector memory CD45RA+ cells. This TCR came from a man aged 18 to 30 in good health. Some clones in this sample may be carry-over from other donors' samples. The sample was naive CD8+ T cells from PBMCs.

The CDR3 DNA is TGTGCCAGCAGTTTAATGTCGGACAATCAGCCCCAGCATTTT. Its translation: CASSLMSDNQPQHF. The chain combines TRBV28 with TRBJ1-5; D is unresolved. Looked up from germline, CDR1 is MDHEN and CDR2 is SYDVKM. The germline V and J ends were trimmed by 2 bases and 3 bases, with 8 bases remaining between them. The CDR3 runs 14 residues.